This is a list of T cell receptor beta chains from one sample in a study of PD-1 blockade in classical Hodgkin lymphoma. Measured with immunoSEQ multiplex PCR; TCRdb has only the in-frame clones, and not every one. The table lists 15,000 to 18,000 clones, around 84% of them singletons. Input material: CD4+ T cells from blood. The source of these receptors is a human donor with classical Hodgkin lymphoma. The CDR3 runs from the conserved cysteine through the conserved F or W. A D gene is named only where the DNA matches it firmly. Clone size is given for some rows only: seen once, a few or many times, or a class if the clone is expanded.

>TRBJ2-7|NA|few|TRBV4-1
CASSQGLISYEQYF
TGCGCCAGCAGCCAAGGGCTTATCTCCTACGAGCAGTACTTC
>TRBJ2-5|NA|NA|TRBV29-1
CSSTGLQETQYF
TGCAGCTCCACGGGCTTACAAGAGACCCAGTACTTC
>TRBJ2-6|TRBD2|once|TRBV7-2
CASSLGGGASGANVLTF
TGTGCCAGCAGCTTAGGCGGGGGGGCGTCTGGGGCCAACGTCCTGACTTTC
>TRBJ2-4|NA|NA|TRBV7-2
CASSLDGVNIQYF
TGTGCCAGCAGCTTAGACGGGGTAAACATTCAGTACTTC
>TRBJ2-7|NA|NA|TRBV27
CASSAPSYEQYF
TGTGCCAGCAGTGCCCCCTCCTACGAGCAGTACTTC
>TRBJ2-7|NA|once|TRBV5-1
CASSLDRPPYEQYF
TGCGCCAGCAGCTTGGATCGGCCCCCCTACGAGCAGTACTTC
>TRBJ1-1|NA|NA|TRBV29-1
CSVSEGMNTEAFF
TGCAGCGTTTCGGAGGGGATGAACACTGAAGCTTTCTTT
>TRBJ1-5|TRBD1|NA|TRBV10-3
CAISLGQGEDQPQHF
TGTGCCATCAGCCTCGGACAGGGGGAGGATCAGCCCCAGCATTTT
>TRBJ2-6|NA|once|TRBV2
CGEGSGANVLTF
TGTGGGGAAGGGTCTGGGGCCAACGTCCTGACTTTC
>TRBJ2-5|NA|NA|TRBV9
CASSVGDSGQTQYF
TGTGCCAGCAGCGTAGGTGACAGCGGCCAGACCCAGTACTTC
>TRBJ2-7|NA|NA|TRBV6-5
CASSRGPAEQYF
TGTGCCAGCAGTCGAGGTCCCGCCGAGCAGTACTTC
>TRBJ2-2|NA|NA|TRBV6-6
CASSYGQTGELFF
TGTGCCAGCAGTTATGGGCAGACCGGGGAGCTGTTTTTT
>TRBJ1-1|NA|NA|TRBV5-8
CASSRDRWNTEAFF
TGTGCCAGCAGCCGAGACAGGTGGAACACTGAAGCTTTCTTT
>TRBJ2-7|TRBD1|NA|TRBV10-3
CAISRDREGEQYF
TGTGCCATCAGCCGGGACAGGGAGGGCGAGCAGTACTTC
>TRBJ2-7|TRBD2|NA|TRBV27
CASRKNVAGGPHEQYF
TGTGCCAGCAGGAAAAACGTAGCGGGAGGGCCACACGAGCAGTACTTC
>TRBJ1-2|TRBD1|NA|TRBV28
CASSRDRGYGYTF
TGTGCCAGCAGTCGGGACAGGGGGTATGGCTACACCTTC
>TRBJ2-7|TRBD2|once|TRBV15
CATSRGRTSGTYEQYF
TGTGCCACCAGCAGAGGAAGGACTAGCGGGACCTACGAGCAGTACTTC
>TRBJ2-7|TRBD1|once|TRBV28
CASSWDRGPEQYF
TGTGCCAGCAGTTGGGACAGGGGGCCCGAGCAGTACTTC
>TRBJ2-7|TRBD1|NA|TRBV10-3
CAISEALQGNPYEQYF
TGTGCCATCAGTGAAGCACTACAGGGGAACCCTTACGAGCAGTACTTC
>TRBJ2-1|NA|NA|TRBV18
CASSSDITMGNEQFF
TGTGCCAGCTCCTCGGACATTACAATGGGAAATGAGCAGTTCTTC
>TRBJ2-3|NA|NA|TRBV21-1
CASSKVKGDTQYF
TGTGCCAGCAGCAAGGTAAAAGGAGATACGCAGTATTTT
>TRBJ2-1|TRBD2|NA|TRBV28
CASSRGTSGYNEQFF
TGTGCCAGCAGCCGCGGGACTAGCGGGTACAATGAGCAGTTCTTC
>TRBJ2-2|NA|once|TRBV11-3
CASSLDPDGGELFF
TGTGCCAGCAGCTTAGACCCCGACGGGGGGGAGCTGTTTTTT
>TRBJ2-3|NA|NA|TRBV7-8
CASSSRPKDTQYF
TGTGCCAGCAGCTCCCGACCCAAGGATACGCAGTATTTT
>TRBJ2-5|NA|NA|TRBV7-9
CASSSLQETQYF
TGTGCCAGCAGCTCCCTTCAAGAGACCCAGTACTTC
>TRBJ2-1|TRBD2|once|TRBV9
CASSVTLAGQSSYNEQFF
TGTGCCAGCAGCGTAACACTAGCGGGCCAGAGCTCCTACAATGAGCAGTTCTTC
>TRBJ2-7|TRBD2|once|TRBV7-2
CASSSGTSGRTDEQYF
TGTGCCAGCAGCTCGGGTACTAGCGGGAGAACCGACGAGCAGTACTTC
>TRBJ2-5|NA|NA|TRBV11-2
CASTLGLQTETQYF
TGTGCCAGTACCCTCGGGCTCCAGACGGAGACCCAGTACTTC
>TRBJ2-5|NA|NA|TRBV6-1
CASSPGFEETQYF
TGTGCCAGCAGTCCTGGATTCGAAGAGACCCAGTACTTC
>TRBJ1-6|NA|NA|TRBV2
CASSLGNSYNSPLHF
TGTGCCAGCAGTCTGGGAAACTCCTATAATTCACCCCTCCACTTT
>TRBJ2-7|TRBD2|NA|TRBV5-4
CASSSKAGGSYEQYF
TGTGCCAGCAGCTCTAAGGCGGGAGGCTCCTACGAGCAGTACTTC
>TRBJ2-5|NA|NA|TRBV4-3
CASSQDLTQETQYF
TGCGCCAGCAGCCAAGACTTGACTCAAGAGACCCAGTACTTC
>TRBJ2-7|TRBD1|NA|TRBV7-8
CASSLSQGQGFGEQYF
TGTGCCAGCAGCTTAAGTCAAGGACAGGGATTCGGCGAGCAGTACTTC
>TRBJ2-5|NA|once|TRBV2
CASSALGIGAETQYF
TGTGCCAGCAGTGCCTTGGGAATTGGGGCAGAGACCCAGTACTTC
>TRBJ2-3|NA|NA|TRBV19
CASSMAKRDTQYF
TGTGCCAGTAGCATGGCCAAACGGGATACGCAGTATTTT
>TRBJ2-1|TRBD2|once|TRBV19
CASTSGTSGRYEQFF
TGTGCCAGTACCTCCGGGACTAGCGGGAGATATGAGCAGTTCTTC
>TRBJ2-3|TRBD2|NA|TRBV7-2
CASSLELAGLGDTQYF
TGTGCCAGCAGCTTAGAATTAGCGGGCCTGGGGGATACGCAGTATTTT
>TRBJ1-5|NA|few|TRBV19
CASSWTVGNQPQHF
TGTGCCAGTAGTTGGACAGTTGGTAATCAGCCCCAGCATTTT
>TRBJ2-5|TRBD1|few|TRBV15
CATNRGAETQYF
TGTGCCACCAACAGGGGGGCGGAGACCCAGTACTTC
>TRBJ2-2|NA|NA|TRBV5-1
CASSLPSNTGELFF
TGCGCCAGCAGCTTGCCGTCTAACACCGGGGAGCTGTTTTTT
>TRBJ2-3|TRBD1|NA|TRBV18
CASSPVGGMTDTQYF
TGTGCCAGCTCACCAGTAGGGGGCATGACAGATACGCAGTATTTT
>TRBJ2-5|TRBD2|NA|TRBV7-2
CASSLNGLVQETQYF
TGTGCCAGCAGCTTGAATGGACTAGTCCAAGAGACCCAGTACTTC
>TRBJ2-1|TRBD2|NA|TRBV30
CAYSEVAGGGFRDNEQFF
TGTGCCTACTCGGAGGTGGCGGGAGGGGGGTTTCGGGACAATGAGCAGTTCTTC
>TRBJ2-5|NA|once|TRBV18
CASSPSQQETQYF
TGTGCCAGCTCACCGTCACAACAAGAGACCCAGTACTTC
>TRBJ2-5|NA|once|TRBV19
CASSMRARGSETQYF
TGTGCCAGTAGTATGAGGGCTCGAGGGAGTGAGACCCAGTACTTC
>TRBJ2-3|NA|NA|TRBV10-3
CAISDRGVRDTQYF
TGTGCCATCAGTGACAGGGGTGTAAGAGATACGCAGTATTTT
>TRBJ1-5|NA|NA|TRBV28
CASSLSSTGLGQPQHF
TGTGCCAGCAGTTTATCTTCGACGGGCCTCGGGCAGCCCCAGCATTTT
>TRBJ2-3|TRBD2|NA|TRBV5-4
CASSQRTLAGGLRWQYF
TGTGCCAGCAGCCAGAGAACACTAGCGGGAGGCCTTAGGTGGCAGTATTTT
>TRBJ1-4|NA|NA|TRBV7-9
CASSPPWAATNEKLFF
TGTGCCAGCAGCCCCCCGTGGGCAGCAACTAATGAAAAACTGTTTTTT
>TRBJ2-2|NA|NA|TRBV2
CASSFEGTGELFF
TGTGCCAGCAGCTTCGAAGGCACCGGGGAGCTGTTTTTT
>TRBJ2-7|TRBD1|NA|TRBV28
CASRQDRGTGQYF
TGTGCCAGCAGACAAGACAGGGGAACGGGGCAGTACTTC
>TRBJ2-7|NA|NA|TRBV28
CASSSHSTYEQYF
TGTGCCAGCAGTTCCCATTCGACCTACGAGCAGTACTTC
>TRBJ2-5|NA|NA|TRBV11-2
CASSLSAGTRETQYF
TGTGCCAGCAGCTTGAGCGCCGGGACCCGAGAGACCCAGTACTTC